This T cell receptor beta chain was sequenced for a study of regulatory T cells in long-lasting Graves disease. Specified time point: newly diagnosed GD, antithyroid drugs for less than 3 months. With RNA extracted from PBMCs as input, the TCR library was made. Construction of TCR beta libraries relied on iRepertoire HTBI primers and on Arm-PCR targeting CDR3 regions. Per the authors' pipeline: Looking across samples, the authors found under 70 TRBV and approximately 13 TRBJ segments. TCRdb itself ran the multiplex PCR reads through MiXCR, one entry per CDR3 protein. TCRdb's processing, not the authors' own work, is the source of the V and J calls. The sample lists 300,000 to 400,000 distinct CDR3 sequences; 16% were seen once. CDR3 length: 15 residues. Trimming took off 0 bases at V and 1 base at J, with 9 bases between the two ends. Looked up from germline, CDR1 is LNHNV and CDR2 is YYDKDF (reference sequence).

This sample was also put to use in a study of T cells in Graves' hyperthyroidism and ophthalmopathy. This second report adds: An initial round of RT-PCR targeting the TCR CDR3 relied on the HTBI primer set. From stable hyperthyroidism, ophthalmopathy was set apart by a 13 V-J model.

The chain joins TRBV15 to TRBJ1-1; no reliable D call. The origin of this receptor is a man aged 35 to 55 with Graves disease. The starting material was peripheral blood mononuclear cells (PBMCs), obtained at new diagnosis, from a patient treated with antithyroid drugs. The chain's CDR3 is CATSRDYSGNTEAFF. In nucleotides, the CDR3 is TGTGCCACCAGCAGAGATTATTCCGGGAACACTGAAGCTTTCTTT. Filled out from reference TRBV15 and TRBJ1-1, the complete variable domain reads DAMVIQNPRYQVTQFGKPVTLSCSQTLNHNVMYWYQQKSSQAPKLLFHYYDKDFNNEADTPDNFQSRRPNTSFCFLDIRSPGLGDTAMYLCATSRDYSGNTEAFFGQGTRLTVV.